This entry concerns a single TCR beta chain. Its antigen is currently unknown. There were TCR beta CDR3 regions amplified from RNA transcripts. First-round RT-PCR of the TCR CDR3 relied on the HTBI primer set. Via MiXCR, TCRdb re-called the multiplex PCR reads, giving one row per CDR3 protein. Of approximately 490,000 distinct CDR3 sequences in the sample, approximately 22% were seen once. The data were taken from a study of T cells in Graves' hyperthyroidism and ophthalmopathy. The wider study: The initial diagnosis was the point when peripheral blood was collected, ahead of any treatment.

Whole-study results and caveats: Most expanded thyroid clonotypes above 0.001 recurred in blood. Classification by a 13 V-J model distinguished ophthalmopathy from stable hyperthyroidism.

Patients were excluded because of uncontrolled infection, other autoimmune disease, pregnancy or lactation. The CDR3 totals 16 residues. The germline CDR1 and CDR2 sequences are SGHTA and FQGTGA. Trimming removed 0 bases at V and 0 bases at J, with 8 bases between. The sequenced sample consisted of blood. The origin of this receptor is a woman in her 70s with Graves' ophthalmopathy. The chain has TRBV7-3 and TRBJ2-2; D gene unclear. The CDR3 coding sequence is TGTGCCAGCAGCTTAACTGGTAAAGCGAACACCGGGGAGCTGTTTTTT. This sequence encodes CASSLTGKANTGELFF.